What follows are 9 T cell receptor beta chains derived from one specimen sequenced in a study of tumor and adjacent non-tumor tissue in lung cancer. The template was RNA from unsorted bulk tissue. A modified ARM-PCR protocol with three rounds of nested PCR amplified TCRbeta. Using its own MiXCR run on the multiplex PCR reads, TCRdb lists one record per CDR3 protein. The table records 85,000 to 100,000 distinct CDR3 sequences, 67% of them present only once. Source material: lung tumor tissue. The origin of the receptors is a man between 60 and 75 years old with non-small cell lung cancer.

At least ten counts were recorded for this clonotype. V and J are TRBV20-1 and TRBJ2-7, with TRBD2 matching over 10 bases. CDR1 is DFQATT and CDR2 is SNEGSKA in the germline V gene (reference sequence). Unmatched junction bases numbered 7, after V lost 5 bases and J lost 6 bases. This CDR3 comprises 13 residues. In DNA, the CDR3 is TGCAGTGCTGATACGGGACTAGCGAGCGAGCAGTACTTC. Its protein product is CSADTGLASEQYF.

On this clonotype itself: An end of the junction does not agree with germline; a read error may underlie this. The chain recombines TRBV11-2 with TRBJ2-5; 7 bases agree with TRBD2. Germline CDR1 reads SGHAT; CDR2 reads FQNNGV. The CDR3 runs to 16 residues. CDR3 protein: CASSLHGLVDQETRYF. The DNA of the CDR3 is TGTGCCAGCAGCTTACACGGACTAGTCGACCAAGAGACCCGGTACTTC.

Concerning this clonotype itself: Likely a read error: the CDR3 ends without its conserved phenylalanine or tryptophan. No DNA is shown, since the ends of the CDR3 on it are uncertain; the CDR3 is the one TCRdb lists. The chain employs TRBV11-2 and TRBJ2-5. Including both end residues, the CDR3 is 11 amino acids long. The germline V gene has CDR1 SGHAT and CDR2 FQNNGV. The CDR3 here is CASSLEETPWS.

The chain carries TRBV20-1 and TRBJ1-4; D remains ambiguous. V was clipped by 7 bases and J by 2 bases, with 8 bases between them. The CDR3 length is 12 residues. Germline loops: CDR1 DFQATT, CDR2 SNEGSKA (reference sequence). The CDR3 DNA sequence: TGCAGTGTGCCAGGCACTAATGAAAAACTGTTTTTT. It specifies CSVPGTNEKLFF.

The chain recombines TRBV11-2 with TRBJ2-1; 9 bases are shared with TRBD2. J gave up 13 bases and V 5 bases, and 21 bases lay outside the gene matches. Germline V gene sequence: CDR1 SGHAT, CDR2 FQNNGV. The CDR3 loop spans 17 amino acids. The CDR3 sequence: CASSPARSGGIYNNQFF. The CDR3 DNA is TGTGCCAGCAGCCCAGCCCGTAGCGGGGGAATCTACAATAATCAGTTCTTC.

In its sample, this clonotype was seen many times. The chain links TRBV7-9 to TRBJ1-1; D is uncertain. The CDR3 is 14 residues long. Germline V gene data show CDR1 as SEHNR and CDR2 as FQNEAQ (reference sequence). Trimming removed 5 bases at V and 0 bases at J, with 10 bases between. CDR3 in DNA: TGTGCCAGCAGCCAAAGACCTATGAACACTGAAGCTTTCTTT. Translation gives CASSQRPMNTEAFF.

Concerning this clonotype: A much larger clone differs from this one at a single base, so this may be a read error. The rearrangement joins TRBV5-4 to TRBJ2-1; 7 positions agree with TRBD1. This CDR3 is built from 17 residues. Germline CDR1 is SGHNT and CDR2 is YYREEE (reference sequence). V lost 4 bases, J lost 9 bases, and 19 bases stayed unmatched. This CDR3 reads CASSKGGHQGVVGEQFF. CDR3 sequence (DNA): TGTGCCAGCAGCAAAGGGGGACACCAGGGGGTGGTTGGTGAGCAGTTCTTC.

This clonotype was counted between two and nine times. The rearrangement uses TRBV29-1 and TRBJ2-3; 8 positions agree with TRBD1. The CDR3 length is 13 residues. Germline loops: CDR1 SQVTM, CDR2 ANQGSEA. Trimming cost V 6 bases and J 6 bases; bases outside gene matches: 8. The chain's CDR3 is CSVTGEPYDTQYF. In nucleotides, the CDR3 is TGCAGCGTGACAGGGGAGCCTTATGATACGCAGTATTTT.

The chain combines TRBV6-6 with TRBJ2-3; D gene unclear. With 9 bases removed from V and 1 base from J, the gap between germline ends came to 11 bases. CDR3 size: 13 residues. CDR1 and CDR2 (germline): MNHNY, SVGAGI (reference sequence). CDR3 DNA: TGTGCCAGTCACCCGCGGCGCACAGATACGCAGTATTTT. Protein sequence: CASHPRRTDTQYF.